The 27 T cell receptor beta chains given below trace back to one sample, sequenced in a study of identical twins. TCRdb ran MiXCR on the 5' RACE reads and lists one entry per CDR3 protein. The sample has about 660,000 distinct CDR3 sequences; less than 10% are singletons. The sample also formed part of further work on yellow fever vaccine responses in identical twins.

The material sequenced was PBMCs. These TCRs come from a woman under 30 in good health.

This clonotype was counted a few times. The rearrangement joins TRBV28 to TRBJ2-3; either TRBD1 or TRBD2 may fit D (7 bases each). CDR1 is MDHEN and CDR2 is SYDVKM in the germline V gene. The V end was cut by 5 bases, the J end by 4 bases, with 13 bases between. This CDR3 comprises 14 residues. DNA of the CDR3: TGTGCCAGCAGTGCAGGGGGGGGCCCAGATACGCAGTATTTT. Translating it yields CASSAGGGPDTQYF.

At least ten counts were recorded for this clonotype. The CDR3 nucleotides are TGCAGTGCTAGAGATTTATCCGGGATATCCTACGAGCAGTACTTC. Its translation is CSARDLSGISYEQYF. The chain employs TRBV20-1 and TRBJ2-7, with a possible D match to TRBD2 (5 bases). Trimming left V 0 bases short and J 1 base short, with 13 bases between. Germline V CDR1 and CDR2: DFQATT, SNEGSKA (reference sequence). This CDR3 is 15 amino acids long.

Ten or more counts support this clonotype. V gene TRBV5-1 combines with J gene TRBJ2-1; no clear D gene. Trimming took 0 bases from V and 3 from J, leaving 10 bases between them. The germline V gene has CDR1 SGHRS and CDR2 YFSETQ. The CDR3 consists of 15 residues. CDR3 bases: TGCGCCAGCAGCTTGGGCAGCTCGGGCTACAATGAGCAGTTCTTC. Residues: CASSLGSSGYNEQFF.

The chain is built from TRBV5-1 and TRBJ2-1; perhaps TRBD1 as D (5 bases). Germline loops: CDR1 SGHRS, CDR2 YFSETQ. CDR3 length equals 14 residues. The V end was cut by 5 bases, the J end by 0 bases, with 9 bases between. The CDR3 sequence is CASRTVLSYNEQFF. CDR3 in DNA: TGCGCCAGCAGGACAGTACTCTCCTACAATGAGCAGTTCTTC.

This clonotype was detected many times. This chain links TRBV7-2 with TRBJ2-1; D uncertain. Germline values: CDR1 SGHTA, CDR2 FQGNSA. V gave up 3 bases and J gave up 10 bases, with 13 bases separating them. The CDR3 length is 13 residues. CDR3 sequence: CASSLGPTSEQFF. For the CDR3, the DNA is TGTGCCAGCAGCTTGGGTCCTACAAGCGAGCAGTTCTTC.

The CDR3 is CASSTGTGGYTF. CDR3 in DNA: TGTGCCAGCAGCACCGGGACAGGTGGCTACACCTTC. The V call is TRBV5-6, the J call TRBJ1-2, with 8 bases aligning to TRBD1. From germline, CDR1 is SGHDT and CDR2 YYEEEE. There are 12 residues in the CDR3. The V and J ends lost 4 bases and 7 bases, in that order; junction bases with no gene match: 3.

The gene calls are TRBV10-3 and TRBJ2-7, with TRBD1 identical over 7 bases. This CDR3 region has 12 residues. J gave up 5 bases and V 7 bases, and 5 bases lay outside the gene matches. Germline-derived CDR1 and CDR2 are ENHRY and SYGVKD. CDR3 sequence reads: CAIKGALDEQYF. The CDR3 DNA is TGTGCCATCAAGGGGGCGCTGGACGAGCAGTACTTC.

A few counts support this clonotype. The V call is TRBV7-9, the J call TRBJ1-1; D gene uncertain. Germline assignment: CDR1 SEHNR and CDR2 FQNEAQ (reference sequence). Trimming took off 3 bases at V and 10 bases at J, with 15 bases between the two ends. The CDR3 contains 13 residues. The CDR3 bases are TGTGCCAGCAGCTTCCCTGGGCGGAGTCGAGCTTTCTTT. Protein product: CASSFPGRSRAFF.

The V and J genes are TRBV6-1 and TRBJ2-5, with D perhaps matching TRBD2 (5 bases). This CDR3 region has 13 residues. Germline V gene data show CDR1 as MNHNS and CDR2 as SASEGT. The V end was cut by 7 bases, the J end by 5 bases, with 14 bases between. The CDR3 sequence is CASILSPGETQYF. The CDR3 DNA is TGTGCCAGCATCTTATCGCCGGGGGAGACCCAGTACTTC.

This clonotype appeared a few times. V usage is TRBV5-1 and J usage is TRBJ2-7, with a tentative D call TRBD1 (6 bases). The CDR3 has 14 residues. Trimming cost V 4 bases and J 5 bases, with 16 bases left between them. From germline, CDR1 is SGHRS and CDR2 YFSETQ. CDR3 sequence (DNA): TGCGCCAGCAGCGAGACACAGGGTTTCCACGAGCAGTACTTC. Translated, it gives CASSETQGFHEQYF. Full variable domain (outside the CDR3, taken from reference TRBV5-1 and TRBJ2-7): KAGVTQTPRYLIKTRGQQVTLSCSPISGHRSVSWYQQTPGQGLQFLFEYFSETQRNKGNFPGRFSGRQFSNSRSEMNVSTLELGDSALYLCASSETQGFHEQYFGPGTRLTVT.

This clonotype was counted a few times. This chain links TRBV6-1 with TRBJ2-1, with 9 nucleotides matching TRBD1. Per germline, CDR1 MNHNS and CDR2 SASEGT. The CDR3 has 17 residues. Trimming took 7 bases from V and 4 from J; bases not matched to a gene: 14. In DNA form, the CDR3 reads TGTGCCAGCATCTCCCCCCACGGCGGGACAGGGTACAATGAGCAGTTCTTC. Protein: CASISPHGGTGYNEQFF.

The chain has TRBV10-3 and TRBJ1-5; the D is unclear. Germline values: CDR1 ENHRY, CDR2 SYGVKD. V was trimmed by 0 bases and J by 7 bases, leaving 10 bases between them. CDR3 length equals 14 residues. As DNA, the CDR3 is TGTGCCATCAGTGAGTCGGTAGGTTGGCAGCCCCAGCATTTT. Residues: CAISESVGWQPQHF.

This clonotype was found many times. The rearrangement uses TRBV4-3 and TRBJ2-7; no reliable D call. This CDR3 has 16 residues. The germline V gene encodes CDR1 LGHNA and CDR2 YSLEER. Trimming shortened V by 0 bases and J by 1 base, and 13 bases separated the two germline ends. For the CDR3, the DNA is TGCGCCAGCAGCCAAGAAGTAACGGTAGGATCCTACGAGCAGTACTTC. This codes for CASSQEVTVGSYEQYF.

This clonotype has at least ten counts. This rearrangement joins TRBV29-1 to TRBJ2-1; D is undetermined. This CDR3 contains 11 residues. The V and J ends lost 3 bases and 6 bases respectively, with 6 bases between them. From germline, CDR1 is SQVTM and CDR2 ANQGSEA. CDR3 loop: CSVELSNEQFF. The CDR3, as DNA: TGCAGCGTTGAGCTCAGCAATGAGCAGTTCTTC.

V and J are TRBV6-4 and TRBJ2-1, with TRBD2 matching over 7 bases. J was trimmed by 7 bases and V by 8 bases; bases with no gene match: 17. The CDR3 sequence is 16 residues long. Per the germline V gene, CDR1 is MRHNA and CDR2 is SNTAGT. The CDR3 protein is CASAPFGGGPGNEQFF. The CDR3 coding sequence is TGTGCCAGCGCCCCGTTTGGGGGAGGGCCGGGGAATGAGCAGTTCTTC.

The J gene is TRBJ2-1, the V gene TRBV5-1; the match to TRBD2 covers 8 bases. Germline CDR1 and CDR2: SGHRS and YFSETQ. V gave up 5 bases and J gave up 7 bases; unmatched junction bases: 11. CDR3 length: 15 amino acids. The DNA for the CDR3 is TGCGCCAGCAGACCGATCGGGGGGGCGGGGAATGAGCAGTTCTTC. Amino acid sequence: CASRPIGGAGNEQFF.

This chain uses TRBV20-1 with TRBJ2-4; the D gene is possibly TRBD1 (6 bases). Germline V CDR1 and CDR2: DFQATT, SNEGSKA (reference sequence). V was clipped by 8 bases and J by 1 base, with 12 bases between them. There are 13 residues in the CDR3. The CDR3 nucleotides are TGCAGTTATAGGCAGGGGGCCAAAAACATTCAGTACTTC. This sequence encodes CSYRQGAKNIQYF.

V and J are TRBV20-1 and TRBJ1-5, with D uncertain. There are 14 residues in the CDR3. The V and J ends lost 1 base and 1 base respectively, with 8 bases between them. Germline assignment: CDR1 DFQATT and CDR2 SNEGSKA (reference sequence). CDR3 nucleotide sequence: TGCAGTGCTAGAGTGGGGAAGAGCAATCAGCCCCAGCATTTT. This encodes CSARVGKSNQPQHF.

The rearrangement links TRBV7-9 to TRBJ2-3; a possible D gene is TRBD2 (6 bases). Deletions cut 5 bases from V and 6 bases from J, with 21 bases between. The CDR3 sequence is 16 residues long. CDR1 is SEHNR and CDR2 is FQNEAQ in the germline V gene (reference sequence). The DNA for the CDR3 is TGTGCCAGCAGCCCACCGGGACTCGCCTCGTATGATACGCAGTATTTT. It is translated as CASSPPGLASYDTQYF.

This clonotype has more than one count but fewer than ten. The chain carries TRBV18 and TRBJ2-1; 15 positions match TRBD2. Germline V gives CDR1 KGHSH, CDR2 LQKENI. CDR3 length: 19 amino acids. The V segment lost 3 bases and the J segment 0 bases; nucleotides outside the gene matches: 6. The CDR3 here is CASSPPGLAGGLSYNEQFF. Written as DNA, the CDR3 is TGTGCCAGCTCACCGCCGGGACTAGCGGGAGGTCTCTCCTACAATGAGCAGTTCTTC.

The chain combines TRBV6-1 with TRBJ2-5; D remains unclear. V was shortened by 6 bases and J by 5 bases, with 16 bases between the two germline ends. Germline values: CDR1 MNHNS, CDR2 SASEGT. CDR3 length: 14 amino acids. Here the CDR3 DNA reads TGTGCCAGCAGCCAGCCTTTTGCCGCGGAGACCCAGTACTTC. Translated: CASSQPFAAETQYF.

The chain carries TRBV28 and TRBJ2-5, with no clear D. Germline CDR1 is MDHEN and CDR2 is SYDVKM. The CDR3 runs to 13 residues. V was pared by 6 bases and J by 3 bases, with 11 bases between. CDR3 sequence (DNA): TGTGCCAGCAGACCGACGGTAAAAGAGACCCAGTACTTC. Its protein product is CASRPTVKETQYF.

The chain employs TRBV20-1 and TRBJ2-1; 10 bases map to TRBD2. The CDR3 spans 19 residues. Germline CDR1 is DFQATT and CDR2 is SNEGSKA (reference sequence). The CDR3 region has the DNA TGCTGTGGCCGGGCTCCGGGCACTAGCGGGGCCAGCTCCTACAATGAGCAGTTCTTC. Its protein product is CCGRAPGTSGASSYNEQFF.

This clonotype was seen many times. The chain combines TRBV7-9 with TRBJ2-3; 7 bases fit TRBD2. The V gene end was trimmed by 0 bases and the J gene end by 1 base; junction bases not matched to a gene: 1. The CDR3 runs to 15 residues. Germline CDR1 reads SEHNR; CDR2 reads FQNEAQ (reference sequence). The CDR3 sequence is CASSLALAGTDTQYF. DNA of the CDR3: TGTGCCAGCAGCTTAGCGCTAGCGGGCACAGATACGCAGTATTTT.

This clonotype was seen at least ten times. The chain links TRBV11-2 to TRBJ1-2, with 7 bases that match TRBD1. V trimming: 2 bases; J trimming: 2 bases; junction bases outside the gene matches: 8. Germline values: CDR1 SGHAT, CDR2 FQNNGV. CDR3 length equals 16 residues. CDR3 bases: TGTGCCAGCAGCTTACTCTCGGGACAGCTCAACTATGGCTACACCTTC. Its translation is CASSLLSGQLNYGYTF.

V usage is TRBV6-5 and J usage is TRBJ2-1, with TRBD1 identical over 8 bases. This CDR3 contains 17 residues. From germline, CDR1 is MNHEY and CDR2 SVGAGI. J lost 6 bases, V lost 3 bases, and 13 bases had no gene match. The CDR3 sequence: CASSYGTKTGVLNEQFF. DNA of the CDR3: TGTGCCAGCAGTTATGGGACAAAGACAGGGGTCCTCAATGAGCAGTTCTTC.

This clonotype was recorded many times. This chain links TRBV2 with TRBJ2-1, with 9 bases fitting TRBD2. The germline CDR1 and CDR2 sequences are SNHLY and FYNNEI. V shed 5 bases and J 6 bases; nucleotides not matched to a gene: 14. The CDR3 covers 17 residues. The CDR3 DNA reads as TGTGCCAGCAGTTCTCTAGAAGGGCTAGCGGGAATCAATGAGCAGTTCTTC. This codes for CASSSLEGLAGINEQFF.